This T cell receptor beta chain was recorded in a study of cytomegalovirus exposure and HLA in healthy donors. Notes on the study in general: TCR beta sequences reportedly predicted most subjects' HLA-A and HLA-B alleles accurately. Productive status was seen about 87% or about 30% of the time for most TCR beta V segments in an earlier analysis.

The PCR made use of 60 Vbeta and 13 Jbeta primers. Data came from immunoSEQ multiplex PCR; TCRdb stores just in-frame clones and leaves some out. The sample holds 100,000 to 120,000 clones, about three quarters seen once. The junction had 5 bases not matched to a gene; V was cut back by 2 bases and J by 6 bases. This CDR3 comprises 14 residues. CDR1 SGHRS and CDR2 YFSETQ come from the germline V gene. This clone has just a few counts. Its antigen is currently unknown. The gene calls are TRBV5-1 and TRBJ2-1; the match to TRBD2 covers 7 bases. Sequenced material: PBMCs. The TCR originated in a woman aged 55-75 years in good health and CMV-seropositive. The chain's CDR3 is CASSLGDYGNEQFF. The CDR3 DNA reads TGCGCCAGCAGCTTAGGGGACTACGGCAATGAGCAGTTCTTC. Drawing the rest from reference TRBV5-1 and TRBJ2-1, the complete variable domain is KAGVTQTPRYLIKTRGQQVTLSCSPISGHRSVSWYQQTPGQGLQFLFEYFSETQRNKGNFPGRFSGRQFSNSRSEMNVSTLELGDSALYLCASSLGDYGNEQFFGPGTRLTVL.